The rows below give T cell receptor beta chains drawn from one sample of a study of lymphopenia after photon versus proton radiotherapy. Assay: immunoSEQ multiplex PCR; the TCRdb copy retains only in-frame clones and omits some. This sample has approximately 91,000 clones; around 88% occur once, and the top ten carry about 1.3%. Sequencing used peripheral blood, obtained from a patient treated with proton-based radiotherapy. Every receptor here comes from a man aged 60-69 years with pancreatic cancer. Both conserved end residues are part of each CDR3. The order of the fields is CDR3 DNA, CDR3 protein, V gene, clone size, D gene, J gene. The D gene is left open where the match is weak. Rows may omit the clone size; those that give it use once, few, many or a size class.

cdr3_nt: TGTGCCAGTAGTATGAGAGGGAACCACTACAATGAGCAGTTCTTC; cdr3_aa: CASSMRGNHYNEQFF; v_call: TRBV19; clone_size: NA; d_call: NA; j_call: TRBJ2-1
cdr3_nt: TGTGCCACCAGCAGAGAATACCCTGCAACTAATGAAAAACTGTTTTTT; cdr3_aa: CATSREYPATNEKLFF; v_call: TRBV15; clone_size: NA; d_call: NA; j_call: TRBJ1-4
cdr3_nt: TGTGCCAGCAGCCGAATCTCCGGGACCGCGAACACTGAAGCTTTCTTT; cdr3_aa: CASSRISGTANTEAFF; v_call: TRBV5-4; clone_size: NA; d_call: NA; j_call: TRBJ1-1
cdr3_nt: TGTGCCAGTAGTCGATACACTGAAGCTTTCTTT; cdr3_aa: CASSRYTEAFF; v_call: TRBV19; clone_size: few; d_call: NA; j_call: TRBJ1-1
cdr3_nt: TGTGCCAGCAGCTCAATGACAGGGGTCAACGTCCTGACTTTC; cdr3_aa: CASSSMTGVNVLTF; v_call: TRBV5-8; clone_size: once; d_call: TRBD1; j_call: TRBJ2-6
cdr3_nt: TGTGCCAGCAGTGCCGGGGAGCTGTTTTTT; cdr3_aa: CASSAGELFF; v_call: TRBV6-6; clone_size: NA; d_call: NA; j_call: TRBJ2-2
cdr3_nt: TGTGCCAGCAGCCTACAGGTCTACGAGCAGTACTTC; cdr3_aa: CASSLQVYEQYF; v_call: TRBV7-2; clone_size: NA; d_call: NA; j_call: TRBJ2-7
cdr3_nt: TGCGCCAGCAGTTCCCCTTTGCGGGAGAGGGGAGAGACCCAGTACTTC; cdr3_aa: CASSSPLRERGETQYF; v_call: TRBV4-1; clone_size: few; d_call: TRBD2; j_call: TRBJ2-5
cdr3_nt: TGTGCCAGCAGCGTGCGGGCTATAGGCAATGAGCAGTTCTTC; cdr3_aa: CASSVRAIGNEQFF; v_call: TRBV9; clone_size: NA; d_call: NA; j_call: TRBJ2-1
cdr3_nt: TGTGCCAGCAGCCAAAAAGTTACTACGACGCAGTACTTC; cdr3_aa: CASSQKVTTTQYF; v_call: TRBV4-2; clone_size: NA; d_call: NA; j_call: TRBJ2-7
cdr3_nt: TGTGCCAGCAGTTACTCCGGGACTAGCGGGAGTTACGAGCAGTACTTC; cdr3_aa: CASSYSGTSGSYEQYF; v_call: TRBV6-5; clone_size: NA; d_call: TRBD2; j_call: TRBJ2-7
cdr3_nt: TGTGCCAGCCATTCCCCCCAAACAGGGAAGGGCAATCAGCCCCAGCATTTT; cdr3_aa: CASHSPQTGKGNQPQHF; v_call: TRBV28; clone_size: NA; d_call: NA; j_call: TRBJ1-5